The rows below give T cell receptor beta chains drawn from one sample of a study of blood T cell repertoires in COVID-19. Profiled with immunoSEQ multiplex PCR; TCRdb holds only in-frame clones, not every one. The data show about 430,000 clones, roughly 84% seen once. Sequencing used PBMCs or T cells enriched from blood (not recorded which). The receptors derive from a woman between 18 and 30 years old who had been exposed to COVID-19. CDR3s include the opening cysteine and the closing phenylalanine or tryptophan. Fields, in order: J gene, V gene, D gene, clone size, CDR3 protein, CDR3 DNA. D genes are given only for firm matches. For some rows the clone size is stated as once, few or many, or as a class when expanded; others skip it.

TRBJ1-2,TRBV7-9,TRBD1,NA,CASSSGQGNLWGYTF,TGTGCCAGCAGCTCGGGACAGGGGAATTTGTGGGGCTACACCTTC
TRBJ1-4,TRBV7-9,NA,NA,CASSLPGRNEKLFF,TGTGCCAGCAGCTTACCAGGGCGTAATGAAAAACTGTTTTTT
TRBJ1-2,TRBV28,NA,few,CATSMTVLNGYTF,TGTGCCACCTCGATGACAGTCCTAAACGGCTACACCTTC
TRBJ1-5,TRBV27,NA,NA,CASSLTAGSNQPQHF,TGTGCCAGCAGTTTAACGGCGGGCAGCAATCAGCCCCAGCATTTT
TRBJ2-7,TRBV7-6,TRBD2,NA,CASSLGSGVTYEQYF,TGTGCCAGCAGCTTAGGTAGCGGGGTTACCTACGAGCAGTACTTC
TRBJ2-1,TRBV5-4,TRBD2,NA,CASSPQSGSYNEQFF,TGTGCCAGCAGCCCCCAAAGCGGGAGCTACAATGAGCAGTTCTTC
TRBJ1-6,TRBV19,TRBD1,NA,CASSIRDRVNSPLHF,TGTGCCAGTAGTATTCGGGACAGGGTAAATTCACCCCTCCACTTT
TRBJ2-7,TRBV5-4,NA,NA,CASSSSGYQAVYEQYF,TGTGCCAGCAGTTCCTCAGGGTATCAGGCCGTTTACGAGCAGTACTTC
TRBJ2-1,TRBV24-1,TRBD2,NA,CAAGTSGTYNEQFF,TGTGCCGCTGGAACTAGCGGGACTTACAATGAGCAGTTCTTC
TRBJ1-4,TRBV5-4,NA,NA,CASSLGTEGYEKLFF,TGTGCCAGCAGCTTGGGGACGGAGGGTTATGAAAAACTGTTTTTT
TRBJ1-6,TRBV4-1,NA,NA,CASSQGYSEGNSPLHF,TGCGCCAGCAGCCAAGGCTACTCGGAGGGGAATTCACCCCTCCACTTT
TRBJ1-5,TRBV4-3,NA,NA,CASSQWGQSNQPQHF,TGCGCCAGCAGCCAATGGGGGCAGAGCAATCAGCCCCAGCATTTT
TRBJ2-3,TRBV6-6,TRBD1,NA,CASSLSPGQGGTDTQYF,TGTGCCAGCAGTCTCTCTCCGGGACAGGGCGGCACAGATACGCAGTATTTT
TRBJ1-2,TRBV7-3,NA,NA,CASSLGGEVGYTF,TGTGCCAGCAGCTTGGGGGGTGAGGTTGGCTACACCTTC
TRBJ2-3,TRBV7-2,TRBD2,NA,CASSLASGRVDTQYF,TGTGCCAGCAGCTTAGCTAGCGGGAGGGTGGATACGCAGTATTTT
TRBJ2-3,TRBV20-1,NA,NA,CSPDTLTQYF,TGCAGTCCGGACACCCTTACGCAGTATTTT
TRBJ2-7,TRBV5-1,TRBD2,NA,CASSLARAGGSEQYF,TGCGCCAGCAGCTTGGCCCGGGCGGGAGGTTCCGAGCAGTACTTC
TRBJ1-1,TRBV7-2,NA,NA,CASSLVGGVNTEAFF,TGTGCCAGCAGCTTAGTTGGCGGGGTGAACACTGAAGCTTTCTTT
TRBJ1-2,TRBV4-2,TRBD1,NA,CASSQGPQGAANYGYTF,TGTGCCAGCAGCCAAGGCCCGCAGGGGGCGGCCAACTATGGCTACACCTTC
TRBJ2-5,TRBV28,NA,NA,CASSLPSTRQETQYF,TGTGCCAGCAGTTTGCCCTCCACCAGGCAAGAGACCCAGTACTTC
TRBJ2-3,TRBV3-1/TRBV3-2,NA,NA,CASSQSWGPPGDTQYF,TGTGCCAGCAGCCAATCGTGGGGGCCCCCCGGAGATACGCAGTATTTT
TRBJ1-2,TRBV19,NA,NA,CASSDPGRFGYTF,TGTGCCAGTAGTGATCCGGGGAGGTTTGGCTACACCTTC
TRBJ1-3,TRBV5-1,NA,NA,CASRGSSGNTIYF,TGCGCCAGCAGGGGGAGCTCTGGAAACACCATATATTTT
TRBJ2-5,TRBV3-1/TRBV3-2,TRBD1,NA,CASSPTGLQETQYF,TGTGCCAGCAGTCCGACAGGGCTCCAAGAGACCCAGTACTTC
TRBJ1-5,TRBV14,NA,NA,CASSHGGRSQVGNQPQHF,TGTGCCAGCAGCCACGGGGGACGTTCACAGGTGGGCAATCAGCCCCAGCATTTT
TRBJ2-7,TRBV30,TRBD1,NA,CAWSVGGTGGYEQYF,TGTGCCTGGAGTGTAGGAGGGACAGGGGGATACGAGCAGTACTTC
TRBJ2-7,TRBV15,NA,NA,CATSRDLASAYEQYF,TGTGCCACCAGCAGAGATCTAGCGTCAGCCTACGAGCAGTACTTC